The T cell receptor beta chain under discussion was sequenced for a study of blood T cell repertoires in COVID-19. Some clones are missing from TCRdb's copy, which holds only in-frame ones; the method was immunoSEQ multiplex PCR. The data contain over 95,000 clones, approximately 88% of them seen just once; the ten biggest clones take up under 9.5%. CDR1 is SNHLY, CDR2 FYNNEI, per germline. V lost 6 bases and J 1 base, leaving 12 bases between the germline ends. There are 14 residues in the CDR3. This clone was seen more than once but under ten times. What was sequenced was peripheral blood. The source of this sequence is a woman aged 35 to 49 with acute or convalescent COVID-19. The chain has TRBV2 and TRBJ1-2; D might be TRBD1 (5 bases). The DNA for the CDR3 is TGTGCCAGCAGGGCTAGGACACTTAACTATGGCTACACCTTC. Its translation is CASRARTLNYGYTF.